Below, 16 T cell receptor beta chains from the same sample are listed, as sequenced in a study of cytomegalovirus exposure and HLA in healthy donors. The PCR employed 60 Vbeta primers together with 13 Jbeta primers. TCRdb keeps only in-frame clones here, not all; method: immunoSEQ multiplex PCR. This table has over 150,000 clones, 75% to 90% appearing once. The sequencing sample was made of PBMCs. All receptors derive from a male donor in good health and CMV-seronegative.

The CDR3: CASSWGTGGSYEQYF. In DNA, the CDR3 is TGTGCCAGCAGTTGGGGGACAGGGGGCTCCTACGAGCAGTACTTC. The gene calls are TRBV6-5 and TRBJ2-7, with 11 positions matching TRBD1. Germline V lookup: CDR1 MNHEY, CDR2 SVGAGI. The CDR3 length is 15 residues. The V segment lost 4 bases and the J segment 0 bases; nucleotides outside the gene matches: 2.

The chain has TRBV5-4 and TRBJ1-1; D is unresolved. The CDR3 runs 13 residues. The V and J ends lost 0 bases and 7 bases respectively, with 10 bases between them. CDR1 is SGHNT, CDR2 YYREEE, per germline (reference sequence). Written as DNA, the CDR3 is TGTGCCAGCAGCTTGGTTTTGTACGGTGAAGCTTTCTTT. Protein: CASSLVLYGEAFF.

The J gene is TRBJ2-2, the V gene TRBV10-1; tentative D call: TRBD1 (5 bases). The CDR3 loop spans 13 amino acids. V was cut by 3 bases and J by 3 bases, with 5 bases left in between. Germline CDR1 is WNHNN and CDR2 is SYGVQD (reference sequence). This CDR3 reads CASSDRDTGELFF. For the CDR3, the DNA is TGCGCCAGCAGTGACAGGGACACCGGGGAGCTGTTTTTT.

J is TRBJ2-3 and V is TRBV11-2, with 15 bases matching TRBD2. The germline V gene has CDR1 SGHAT and CDR2 FQNNGV. With V trimmed by 5 bases and J by 1 base, 7 bases remained unmatched. This CDR3 spans 18 amino acids. CDR3 region: CASSLGLAGGPGTDTQYF. The DNA for the CDR3 is TGTGCCAGCAGCCTTGGACTAGCGGGGGGGCCGGGCACAGATACGCAGTATTTT. The full variable domain, with the rest looked up from reference TRBV11-2 and TRBJ2-3, is EAGVAQSPRYKIIEKRQSVAFWCNPISGHATLYWYQQILGQGPKLLIQFQNNGVVDDSQLPKDRFSAERLKGVDSTLKIQPAKLEDSAVYLCASSLGLAGGPGTDTQYFGPGTRLTVL.

The rearrangement links TRBV6-5 to TRBJ1-3; D not certain. Trimming stripped 6 bases from V and 2 bases from J, with 14 bases between. The CDR3 has 15 residues. In germline, CDR1 is MNHEY, CDR2 SVGAGI. The CDR3 loop is CASSRSGETGNTIYF. In DNA, the CDR3 is TGTGCCAGCAGCCGATCCGGGGAAACTGGAAACACCATATATTTT.

The chain is built from TRBV11-2 and TRBJ2-7; no clear D. The V end lost 5 bases, the J end lost 5 bases, and 13 bases lay between the germline ends. Germline CDR1 and CDR2: SGHAT and FQNNGV. CDR3 length: 13 amino acids. The CDR3 reads CASSPPSPDEQYF. The CDR3 DNA reads TGTGCCAGCAGCCCCCCCTCCCCGGACGAGCAGTACTTC.

V gene TRBV7-6 combines with J gene TRBJ2-1, with D uncertain. The CDR3 length is 16 residues. Germline values: CDR1 SGHVS, CDR2 FNYEAQ. V shed 0 bases and J shed 0 bases, with 9 bases lying between them. The CDR3, as DNA: TGTGCCAGCAGCTTAGCGGTAGATAGCTCCTACAATGAGCAGTTCTTC. Its translation: CASSLAVDSSYNEQFF.

This rearrangement joins TRBV4-3 to TRBJ2-2; perhaps TRBD1 as D (7 bases). The CDR3 loop spans 19 amino acids. Trimming stripped 0 bases from V and 6 bases from J, with 23 bases between. Germline lookup yields CDR1 LGHNA and CDR2 YSLEER. CDR3: CASSQDRELWQGEAGELFF. In nucleotides, the CDR3 is TGCGCCAGCAGCCAAGATAGGGAATTGTGGCAGGGGGAGGCCGGGGAGCTGTTTTTT.

CDR3 coding DNA: TGTGCCAGCAGCTCAACAGGGGTTACTGAAGCTTTCTTT. Protein sequence: CASSSTGVTEAFF. The chain recombines TRBV11-2 with TRBJ1-1; 7 nucleotides line up with TRBD1. This CDR3 is built from 13 residues. Germline trimming cut 4 bases from V and 5 bases from J; bases unmatched to any gene: 4. Germline loops: CDR1 SGHAT, CDR2 FQNNGV. The full variable domain, its missing parts supplied by reference TRBV11-2 and TRBJ1-1, is EAGVAQSPRYKIIEKRQSVAFWCNPISGHATLYWYQQILGQGPKLLIQFQNNGVVDDSQLPKDRFSAERLKGVDSTLKIQPAKLEDSAVYLCASSSTGVTEAFFGQGTRLTVV.

The sample holds a few counts of this clone. V is TRBV6-5 and J is TRBJ1-5, with D possibly being TRBD1 (5 bases). V dropped 5 bases and J dropped 6 bases, with 14 bases sitting between them. Germline loops: CDR1 MNHEY, CDR2 SVGAGI. CDR3 length: 14 residues. The CDR3, as DNA: TGTGCCAGCAGTGAAGACAGTTTTATTCAGCCCCAGCATTTT. Its protein product is CASSEDSFIQPQHF.

The chain links TRBV10-3 to TRBJ2-1, with 10 bases lining up with TRBD1. The CDR3 consists of 18 residues. V gave up 0 bases and J gave up 6 bases; unmatched junction bases: 11. Germline CDR1 reads ENHRY; CDR2 reads SYGVKD. The CDR3 coding sequence is TGTGCCATCAGTGAGTCAACAAAGGGGACAGGGGACGGCAATGAGCAGTTCTTC. Translating it yields CAISESTKGTGDGNEQFF.

This clone has more than one count but fewer than ten. The chain joins TRBV5-1 to TRBJ2-5; 7 bases agree with TRBD1. The V gene's germline CDR1 is SGHRS and CDR2 YFSETQ. Trimming at V came to 2 bases and at J to 2 bases, leaving 9 bases not matched to a gene. There are 16 residues in the CDR3. The CDR3 loop reads CASSLGAGGYQETQYF. CDR3 nucleotides: TGCGCCAGCAGCTTAGGGGCAGGGGGTTATCAAGAGACCCAGTACTTC.

The chain has TRBV5-1 and TRBJ1-2; D is perhaps TRBD1 (6 bases). Trimming stripped 4 bases from V and 3 bases from J, with 10 bases between. The CDR3 contains 13 residues. Germline V gives CDR1 SGHRS, CDR2 YFSETQ. CDR3 protein: CASSLTGYYGYTF. In DNA, the CDR3 is TGCGCCAGCAGCCTTACAGGGTACTATGGCTACACCTTC.

The chain links TRBV6-5 to TRBJ2-7; the match to TRBD1 covers 7 bases. Germline trimming cut 6 bases from V and 6 bases from J; bases unmatched to any gene: 5. CDR3 size: 12 residues. CDR1 MNHEY and CDR2 SVGAGI come from the germline V gene. The CDR3 is CASSSDRAEQYF. The CDR3 DNA follows: TGTGCCAGCAGCTCCGACAGGGCCGAGCAGTACTTC.

CDR3 sequence reads: CASSPGPSGNTIYF. Written as DNA, the CDR3 is TGTGCCAGCTCACCAGGGCCCTCTGGAAACACCATATATTTT. The chain joins TRBV18 to TRBJ1-3; D ambiguous. CDR1 is KGHSH, CDR2 LQKENI, per germline. This CDR3 is 14 amino acids long. V shed 2 bases and J shed 0 bases, with 5 bases lying between them.

The table lists this clone with a few counts. The V and J genes are TRBV4-2 and TRBJ1-4, with D perhaps TRBD1 (6 bases). The CDR3 runs to 14 residues. Germline V gives CDR1 LGHNA, CDR2 YNFKEQ. V lost 7 bases and J 8 bases, leaving 17 bases between the germline ends. The CDR3 DNA reads TGTGCCAGCAAACCGGGACAACCACTAGAAAAACTGTTTTTT. It yields the protein CASKPGQPLEKLFF.